This is a list of T cell receptor beta chains from one sample in a study of T cells in Graves' hyperthyroidism and ophthalmopathy. One entry per CDR3 protein, called by TCRdb with MiXCR from the multiplex PCR reads. The data show approximately 370,000 distinct CDR3 sequences, approximately 17% seen once. The sample was blood. The receptors originated from a woman in her thirties with Graves' hyperthyroidism that later progressed to Graves' ophthalmopathy. The CDR3 runs from the conserved cysteine through the conserved F or W. The D gene is left open where the match is weak. Not every row has a clone size; where given, it reads once, few, many or a size class.

clone_size j_call v_call d_call cdr3_aa cdr3_nt
. TRBJ2-5 TRBV6-5 . CASSFVLGETQYF TGTGCCAGCAGTTTCGTTTTGGGAGAGACCCAGTACTTC
. TRBJ2-3 TRBV20-1 TRBD1 CSASSGPGQAPDTQYF TGCAGTGCTAGTAGCGGTCCGGGACAGGCTCCAGATACGCAGTATTTT
few TRBJ1-2 TRBV5-1 . CASTGTPTRVRGYTF TGCGCCAGCACCGGAACTCCGACCAGGGTTAGGGGCTACACCTTC
. TRBJ1-4 TRBV11-2 TRBD1 CASSDRDREVVVDEKLFF TGTGCCAGCAGCGACAGGGACAGGGAGGTCGTAGTGGATGAAAAACTGTTTTTT
many TRBJ2-7 TRBV14 TRBD1 CASSANRGQESYEQYF TGTGCCAGCAGCGCTAACAGGGGGCAAGAATCCTACGAGCAGTACTTC
few TRBJ2-1 TRBV6-4 TRBD1 CASSRTGNNEQFF TGTGCCAGCAGTAGGACAGGGAACAATGAGCAGTTCTTC
many TRBJ2-7 TRBV5-1 TRBD1 CASSFTGTGVGEQYF TGCGCCAGCAGCTTTACCGGGACAGGGGTTGGCGAGCAGTACTTC
many TRBJ2-7 TRBV20-1 . CSAAYGAGEQYF TGCAGTGCTGCCTACGGGGCGGGAGAGCAGTACTTC
few TRBJ2-1 TRBV5-8 . CASSAWGTEPYNEQFF TGCGCCAGCAGCGCCTGGGGGACGGAACCCTACAATGAGCAGTTCTTC
. TRBJ2-7 TRBV2 . CASSEPLKQYF TGTGCCAGCAGTGAGCCCCTAAAGCAGTACTTC
many TRBJ2-7 TRBV27 . CASSLSRRDSYEQYF TGTGCCAGCAGTTTATCTCGGCGGGACTCCTACGAGCAGTACTTC
few TRBJ1-2 TRBV9 . CASSVEDVSSKTF TGTGCCAGCAGCGTAGAGGACGTCTCATCGAAGACCTTC
many TRBJ2-3 TRBV28 . CAISQRGATAVDTQYF TGTGCCATCTCACAACGGGGGGCAACCGCCGTGGATACGCAGTATTTT
. TRBJ1-3 TRBV28 . CASSPVFAGRGGNTIYF TGTGCCAGCAGTCCGGTGTTTGCGGGTAGAGGTGGAAACACCATATATTTT
many TRBJ2-6 TRBV2 . CASSEGHSTGANVLTF TGTGCCAGCAGTGAGGGGCACAGTACTGGGGCCAACGTCCTGACTTTC
many TRBJ2-6 TRBV7-9 . CASSLASGGRWANVLTF TGTGCCAGCAGCTTAGCGTCTGGGGGGCGCTGGGCCAACGTCCTGACTTTC
. TRBJ1-1 TRBV12-3/TRBV12-4 . CASSQGNSLSTEAFF TGTGCCAGCAGCCAAGGTAACAGTCTGAGTACTGAAGCTTTCTTT
many TRBJ1-5 TRBV20-1 TRBD1 CSASVTRDRALRGNQPQHF TGCAGTGCTAGCGTGACACGGGACAGGGCGTTGCGGGGCAATCAGCCCCAGCATTTT
many TRBJ2-1 TRBV29-1 . CSVGRGGGDEQFF TGCAGCGTCGGCCGAGGAGGGGGCGATGAGCAGTTCTTC
. TRBJ2-4 TRBV15 TRBD2 CAIGGGGKNIQYF TGTGCCATCGGGGGGGGGGGGAAAAACATTCAGTACTTC
many TRBJ2-7 TRBV2 . CASSESLGSYEQYF TGTGCCAGCAGTGAATCCCTCGGCTCCTACGAGCAGTACTTC
. TRBJ2-1 TRBV6-4 . CASSDSTYNEQFF TGTGCCAGCAGTGACTCAACCTACAATGAGCAGTTCTTC
many TRBJ1-5 TRBV27 . CASSLTGAGQPQHF TGTGCCAGCAGTCTAACAGGAGCTGGTCAGCCCCAGCATTTT
many TRBJ2-3 TRBV6-1 TRBD2 CASSIQRDVDTQYF TGTGCCAGCAGTATCCAGCGGGATGTAGATACGCAGTATTTT
many TRBJ1-2 TRBV11-2 . CASSLGPSPTYGYTF TGTGCCAGCAGCTTAGGACCCTCTCCTACCTATGGCTACACCTTC
few TRBJ2-2 TRBV19 . CASSTPPRQHTGELFF TGTGCCAGTAGTACACCCCCTCGGCAGCACACCGGGGAGCTGTTTTTT
. TRBJ1-1 TRBV14 TRBD1 CASSDRQGRYTEAFF TGTGCCAGCAGCGATAGACAGGGAAGGTACACTGAAGCTTTCTTT
many TRBJ1-6 TRBV2 TRBD1 CASRTGQGDSPLHF TGTGCCAGCAGAACCGGACAGGGGGATTCACCCCTCCACTTT
. TRBJ2-3 TRBV20-1 . CSARHGGLDTQYF TGCAGTGCGAGGCATGGAGGGTTGGATACGCAGTATTTT
many TRBJ2-5 TRBV28 . CASSFAGGAETQYF TGTGCCAGCAGTTTTGCTGGGGGGGCAGAGACCCAGTACTTC
many TRBJ2-3 TRBV7-2 . CASSAYEGATDTQYF TGTGCCAGCAGCGCTTATGAAGGAGCGACAGATACGCAGTATTTT
many TRBJ2-1 TRBV5-1 . CASSLVGNGNEQFF TGCGCCAGCAGCTTGGTGGGCAATGGAAATGAGCAGTTCTTC
. TRBJ2-7 TRBV7-8 TRBD1 CASSLRSRGQSYEQYF TGTGCCAGCAGCCTAAGAAGCAGGGGGCAGTCCTACGAGCAGTACTTC
. TRBJ1-1 TRBV12-3/TRBV12-4 . CASSLLVWTEETMNTEAFF TGTGCCAGCAGTTTACTAGTTTGGACGGAAGAAACCATGAACACTGAAGCTTTCTTT
. TRBJ1-1 TRBV5-6 . CASSFFINTEAFF TGTGCCAGCAGCTTCTTCATTAACACTGAAGCTTTCTTT
many TRBJ2-7 TRBV27 . CASKSPGGYEQYF TGTGCCAGCAAAAGTCCCGGAGGGTACGAGCAGTACTTC
many TRBJ1-1 TRBV18 . CASSAGNMNTEAFF TGTGCCAGCTCAGCCGGGAATATGAACACTGAAGCTTTCTTT
many TRBJ1-5 TRBV28 . CASSIQGLNQPQHF TGTGCCAGCAGTATACAGGGTCTCAATCAGCCCCAGCATTTT
. TRBJ2-5 TRBV30 . CAWSVRGGTETQYF TGTGCCTGGAGTGTACGCGGCGGGACGGAGACCCAGTACTTC
. TRBJ2-7 TRBV29-1 . CSGLITTSSEQYF TGCAGCGGACTAATCACAACTAGTTCCGAGCAGTACTTC
many TRBJ1-1 TRBV29-1 . CSVFRFSGNTEAFF TGCAGCGTTTTTCGTTTTTCAGGGAACACTGAAGCTTTCTTT
. TRBJ1-5 TRBV7-9 . CASSPTPGASNQPQHF TGTGCCAGCAGCCCAACTCCAGGGGCCAGCAATCAGCCCCAGCATTTT
. TRBJ2-3 TRBV19 TRBD2 CASSKRTSGGGLDTQYF TGTGCCAGTAGTAAACGGACTAGCGGGGGGGGTTTGGATACGCAGTATTTT
many TRBJ1-2 TRBV29-1 TRBD1 CSVARGPVYGYTF TGCAGCGTTGCCAGGGGGCCTGTCTATGGCTACACCTTC
many TRBJ2-7 TRBV13 TRBD2 CASSLGGTSLSYEQYF TGTGCCAGCAGCTTGGGGGGGACTAGTCTCTCCTACGAGCAGTACTTC